A selection of T cell receptor beta chains follows, all from one sample in a study of T cell changes during pregnancy in multiple sclerosis. Some clones are missing from TCRdb's copy, which holds only in-frame ones; the method was immunoSEQ multiplex PCR. Of around 63,000 clones in the sample, 90% to 95% were seen once. The sequencing used peripheral blood, collected after pregnancy. The receptor set was obtained from a female donor in good health, enrolled as a control in a pregnancy study. CDR3s include the opening cysteine and the closing phenylalanine or tryptophan. The order of the fields is V gene, D gene, clone size, J gene, CDR3 DNA, CDR3 protein. D genes are given only for firm matches. The size of a clone is reported for some rows only, either as once, few or many, or as a class for expanded clones.

TRBV9,-,-,TRBJ2-5,TGTGCCAGCAGCGTAGGAGGTACTGAGACCCAGTACTTC,CASSVGGTETQYF
TRBV4-1,TRBD1,-,TRBJ1-5,TGCGCCAGCAGCCAAGCTGGACAGGGGGTGGGACAGCCCCAGCATTTT,CASSQAGQGVGQPQHF
TRBV5-1,-,-,TRBJ2-1,TGCGCCAGCAGCCCTCCAGGGGATGAGCAGTTCTTC,CASSPPGDEQFF
TRBV7-2,-,-,TRBJ2-7,TGTGCCAGCAGCTTAACTGCGGTCGCCGAGCAGTACTTC,CASSLTAVAEQYF
TRBV5-6,-,-,TRBJ1-1,TGTGCCAGCAGCGTACCGGGGGGGACTGAAGCTTTCTTT,CASSVPGGTEAFF
TRBV5-5,-,-,TRBJ1-1,TGTGCCAGCAGCTCGCGGGGCGAGATGAACACTGAAGCTTTCTTT,CASSSRGEMNTEAFF
TRBV5-1,TRBD1,-,TRBJ2-7,TGCGCCAGCAGCTTCCGGGACAGGGACTACGAGCAGTACTTC,CASSFRDRDYEQYF
TRBV5-6,-,once,TRBJ1-1,TGTGCCAGCGTATCAGGGTACCTTGTAAACACTGAAGCTTTCTTT,CASVSGYLVNTEAFF
TRBV27,-,-,TRBJ2-6,TGTGCCAGCAGTCTAGGGGCTGGGGCCAACGTCCTGACTTTC,CASSLGAGANVLTF
TRBV9,TRBD2,once,TRBJ2-1,TGTGCCAGCAGCGTCACTAGCGGGGGGGGGAGCTCCTACAATGAGCAGTTCTTC,CASSVTSGGGSSYNEQFF
TRBV5-1,-,-,TRBJ1-1,TGCGCCAGCAGTGGGGGGGCTGAAGCTTTCTTT,CASSGGAEAFF
TRBV10-3,TRBD1,-,TRBJ1-2,TGTGCCATCACAAAAGATTTGACAGGGGGCGGCTACACCTTC,CAITKDLTGGGYTF